This record concerns one T cell receptor beta chain sequence. The antigen remains undetermined. Sequence data for DNA of cultured CD4+ T cells were generated by the Oncomine TCR Beta short-read assay. Via MiXCR, TCRdb re-called the PCR reads, giving one row per CDR3 protein. The data show thousands of distinct CDR3 sequences, less than 75% seen once. Stated treatment: roughly 11-day PBMC culture with coronavirus spike peptide pools or control peptides (ViraFEST assay). This sample was included in a study of vaccination and CD4 T cells after COVID-19. Turning to the study itself: Overlapping spike peptides served as the stimulus for the cells. These peptides came from SARS-CoV-2 and from the common cold coronaviruses HCoV-NL63, HCoV-OC43 and HCoV-229E.

CDR1 and CDR2 from the germline V gene are DFQATT and SNEGSKA (reference sequence). V lost 2 bases, J lost 4 bases, and 17 bases lay in between. This CDR3 has 15 amino acids. Sequencing used CD4+ T cells from blood, cultured in vitro. This clonotype originated in a human donor who had recovered from COVID-19. The V gene is TRBV20-1, the J gene TRBJ1-2; D gene ambiguous. In DNA form, the CDR3 reads TGCAGTGCTAGACCTTTAGCCGAGTCCGGCTATGGCTACACCTTC. Amino acids: CSARPLAESGYGYTF.